This paragraph reports one T cell receptor beta chain. Its antigen is as yet unknown. Trimming took 8 bases from V and 3 from J; bases not matched to a gene: 2. The CDR3 covers 12 residues. Germline CDR1 is MDHEN and CDR2 is SYDVKM. The Oncomine TCR Beta short-read assay sequenced DNA from cultured CD4+ T cells. TCRdb reanalysed the PCR reads using MiXCR and keeps one entry per CDR3 protein. The sample carries roughly 7,200 distinct CDR3 sequences, about 59% recorded once. The treatment was: roughly 10-day PBMC culture with coronavirus spike peptide pools or control peptides (ViraFEST assay). Medium was half-exchanged with fresh IL-2 medium on days 3 and 7. The sample comes from a study of vaccination and CD4 T cells after COVID-19. Study background: Two of the convalescents were Hispanic, and the group consisted of six males and four females. Cells received overlapping spike peptides from SARS-CoV-2, HCoV-NL63, HCoV-OC43 and HCoV-229E as stimulation.

The sequencing sample was made of CD4+ T cells from blood, cultured in vitro. This chain joins TRBV28 and TRBJ2-5; 8 nucleotides match TRBD1. The TCR originated in a human donor who had recovered from COVID-19. The CDR3 bases are TGTGCCAGCGGGACAGGAAAAGAGACCCAGTACTTC. It specifies CASGTGKETQYF.